Shown below are 7 T cell receptor beta chains from a single sample sequenced in a study of identical twins. A single record per CDR3 protein comes from TCRdb applying MiXCR to the 5' RACE reads. The table has a few hundred thousand distinct CDR3 sequences, 12% to 15% seen once; the top ten hold nearly 0.45%. This sample also belongs to another study, concerning yellow fever vaccine responses in identical twins.

Sequencing input: CD4+ T cells sorted from blood. The receptors come from a woman between 18 and 29 years old in good health.

Many counts were recorded for this clonotype. The chain employs TRBV29-1 and TRBJ1-2; a possible D gene is TRBD1 (5 bases). The CDR3 is 13 residues long. Trimming removed 3 bases at V and 3 bases at J, with 11 bases between. Germline V gene data show CDR1 as SQVTM and CDR2 as ANQGSEA. In DNA, the CDR3 is TGCAGCGTTGACGGAGGGGACTACTATGGCTACACCTTC. Protein: CSVDGGDYYGYTF.

V usage is TRBV7-2 and J usage is TRBJ1-1, with no clear D. V was shortened by 1 base and J by 4 bases, with 13 bases between the two germline ends. The CDR3 loop spans 15 amino acids. Germline CDR1 is SGHTA and CDR2 is FQGNSA. The CDR3 nucleotides read TGTGCCAGCAGCTTAGTAGTAGGGTTAGCCACTGAAGCTTTCTTT. Amino acid sequence: CASSLVVGLATEAFF.

This sequence joins TRBV20-1 and TRBJ1-6; D gene unclear. With 4 bases removed from V and 7 bases from J, the gap between germline ends came to 8 bases. From germline, CDR1 is DFQATT and CDR2 SNEGSKA (reference sequence). The CDR3 spans 12 residues. The CDR3 spells CSANSGNSPLHF. For the CDR3, the DNA is TGCAGTGCTAATTCCGGGAATTCACCCCTCCACTTT.

This clonotype was observed a handful of times. The chain uses TRBV6-1 and TRBJ2-7, with D tentatively TRBD1 (5 bases). This CDR3 has 13 amino acids. The V end was cut by 6 bases, the J end by 4 bases, with 13 bases between. Per the germline V gene, CDR1 is MNHNS and CDR2 is SASEGT. Here the CDR3 reads CASSLDRQYEQYF. Here the CDR3 DNA reads TGTGCCAGCAGCCTAGACAGACAGTACGAGCAGTACTTC.

This chain links TRBV4-2 with TRBJ2-3, with 9 nucleotides matching TRBD2. The CDR3 is 17 residues long. CDR1 and CDR2 (germline): LGHNA, YNFKEQ. V lost 6 bases and J lost 0; bases outside the gene matches: 10. The CDR3 bases are TGTGCCAGCAGTAGGCTAGCGGGAACCTCTAGCACAGATACGCAGTATTTT. Its translation: CASSRLAGTSSTDTQYF.

This clonotype turned up a few times. The chain recombines TRBV5-1 with TRBJ2-5; no clear D. Trimming took 4 bases from V and 4 from J, leaving 17 bases between them. Germline V gene data show CDR1 as SGHRS and CDR2 as YFSETQ. The CDR3 runs to 15 residues. CDR3 nucleotides: TGCGCCAGCAGCGAAGAGAGATTGATTTTAGAGACCCAGTACTTC. This sequence encodes CASSEERLILETQYF.

This clonotype was found a few times. V gene TRBV10-3 combines with J gene TRBJ2-7, with 9 nucleotides matching TRBD1. Germline lookup yields CDR1 ENHRY and CDR2 SYGVKD. J gave up 3 bases and V 5 bases, and 5 bases lay outside the gene matches. This CDR3 is 14 amino acids long. Here the CDR3 reads CAISRQGDNYEQYF. For the CDR3, the DNA is TGTGCCATCAGTAGACAGGGGGACAACTACGAGCAGTACTTC.